The next 12 T cell receptor beta chains were all read from a single sample in a study of blood T cell repertoires in COVID-19. Here immunoSEQ multiplex PCR was the method, and the copy in TCRdb shows in-frame clones only, minus some. The table has over 120,000 clones, approximately 83% seen once. The source material was peripheral blood. The receptor source for this set is a woman aged 55-69 years with acute or convalescent COVID-19.

The chain recombines TRBV24-1 with TRBJ2-1, with D perhaps TRBD2 (5 bases). This CDR3 region has 16 residues. CDR1 and CDR2 (germline): KGHDR, SFDVKD. V was cut by 4 bases and J by 0 bases, with 12 bases left in between. Here the CDR3 reads CATSDPDGDSYNEQFF. CDR3 coding DNA: TGTGCCACCAGTGACCCCGACGGGGACTCCTACAATGAGCAGTTCTTC.

The rearrangement uses TRBV24-1 and TRBJ2-2, with TRBD2 identical over 9 bases. Germline CDR1 and CDR2: KGHDR and SFDVKD. Trimming at V came to 5 bases and at J to 5 bases, leaving 11 bases not matched to a gene. The CDR3 sequence is 17 residues long. CDR3 DNA sequence: TGTGCCACCAGTGCCGCGGGACTAGCAGGAAAGACCGGGGAGCTGTTTTTT. This gives the protein CATSAAGLAGKTGELFF.

The chain recombines TRBV6-6 with TRBJ1-4; 7 bases fit TRBD1. With 2 bases clipped from V and 3 bases from J, the junction kept 3 bases outside the gene matches. This CDR3 region has 15 residues. Looked up from germline, CDR1 is MNHNY and CDR2 is SVGAGI (reference sequence). The chain's CDR3 is CASSYTGQPNEKLFF. The CDR3 coding sequence is TGTGCCAGCAGTTACACGGGACAGCCTAATGAAAAACTGTTTTTT.

CDR3 loop: CASGPPLPSGNTIYF. CDR3 DNA: TGTGCTAGTGGCCCCCCTCTCCCCTCTGGAAACACCATATATTTT. This chain connects TRBV12-5 to TRBJ1-3; no clear D gene. The CDR3 is 15 residues long. The germline V and J ends were trimmed by 6 bases and 0 bases, with 12 bases remaining between them. Germline values: CDR1 LGHNT, CDR2 FRNRAP.

The chain joins TRBV3-1 (or the pseudogene TRBV3-2) to TRBJ2-6, with D possibly TRBD2 on 7 matching bases. The CDR3 has 16 residues. CDR1 is LGHDT and CDR2 is YNNKEL in the germline V gene (reference sequence). V lost 4 bases and J 5 bases, leaving 15 bases between the germline ends. The CDR3 coding sequence is TGTGCCAGCAGCCCTTCTGGGGGGGCGAGGGCCAACGTCCTGACTTTC. It translates to CASSPSGGARANVLTF.

The rearrangement uses TRBV6-5 and TRBJ2-7; D might be TRBD2 (6 bases). From germline, CDR1 is MNHEY and CDR2 SVGAGI. CDR3 length equals 15 residues. Trimming took 2 bases from V and 3 from J, leaving 14 bases between them. The CDR3 DNA is TGTGCCAGCAGTTACGATCGGCGGGGAAACTACGAGCAGTACTTC. As protein: CASSYDRRGNYEQYF.

The chain links TRBV5-6 to TRBJ2-1, with D tentatively TRBD1 (6 bases). The length of the CDR3 is 15 residues. Germline values: CDR1 SGHDT, CDR2 YYEEEE. The V end lost 0 bases, the J end lost 1 base, and 8 bases lay between the germline ends. For the CDR3, the DNA is TGTGCCAGCAGCTTGGGCCAGGGGTCCTACAATGAGCAGTTCTTC. This encodes CASSLGQGSYNEQFF.

The chain employs TRBV13 and TRBJ2-4; 7 bases are a match to TRBD2. This CDR3 comprises 16 residues. The J segment lost 7 bases and the V segment lost 3 bases, leaving 12 bases of the junction unmatched. Germline values: CDR1 PRHDT, CDR2 FYEKMQ (reference sequence). The CDR3 bases are TGTGCCAGCAGCTTCCGCATAGAGGGAGGGATGAACATTCAGTACTTC. It specifies CASSFRIEGGMNIQYF. The complete variable domain, with remaining parts taken from reference TRBV13 and TRBJ2-4, reads AAGVIQSPRHLIKEKRETATLKCYPIPRHDTVYWYQQGPGQDPQFLISFYEKMQSDKGSIPDRFSAQQFSDYHSELNMSSLELGDSALYFCASSFRIEGGMNIQYFGAGTRLSVL.

The V and J genes are TRBV27 and TRBJ1-4; 9 bases are shared with TRBD1. Trimming took 4 bases from V and 5 from J; bases not matched to a gene: 2. Germline V gene lookup returns CDR1 MNHEY and CDR2 SMNVEV (reference sequence). The CDR3 covers 14 residues. The CDR3 bases are TGTGCCAGCAGTTCGGACAGGGGAAATGAAAAACTGTTTTTT. This encodes CASSSDRGNEKLFF.

V is TRBV4-3 and J is TRBJ2-7; TRBD1 agrees at 7 bases. Germline V gene data show CDR1 as LGHNA and CDR2 as YSLEER. CDR3 length equals 14 residues. Trimming took 5 bases from V and 4 from J; bases not matched to a gene: 8. The CDR3, as DNA: TGCGCCAGCAGCTTGACCACAGGGGTTTACGAGCAGTACTTC. Its translation: CASSLTTGVYEQYF.

The V call is TRBV18, the J call TRBJ1-1; D uncertain. The CDR3 runs to 14 residues. From germline, CDR1 is KGHSH and CDR2 LQKENI. Trimming took 3 bases from V and 4 from J, leaving 12 bases between them. CDR3 sequence: CASSPQEAGTEAFF. CDR3 nucleotide sequence: TGTGCCAGCTCACCTCAAGAAGCGGGCACTGAAGCTTTCTTT.

The rearrangement links TRBV28 to TRBJ1-5; 8 nucleotides match TRBD1. V was pared by 6 bases and J by 1 base, with 2 bases of the junction left unmatched. Germline values: CDR1 MDHEN, CDR2 SYDVKM. The CDR3 covers 14 residues. As DNA, the CDR3 is TGTGCCAGCAGGACAGGGGAGAGCAATCAGCCCCAGCATTTT. It yields the protein CASRTGESNQPQHF.